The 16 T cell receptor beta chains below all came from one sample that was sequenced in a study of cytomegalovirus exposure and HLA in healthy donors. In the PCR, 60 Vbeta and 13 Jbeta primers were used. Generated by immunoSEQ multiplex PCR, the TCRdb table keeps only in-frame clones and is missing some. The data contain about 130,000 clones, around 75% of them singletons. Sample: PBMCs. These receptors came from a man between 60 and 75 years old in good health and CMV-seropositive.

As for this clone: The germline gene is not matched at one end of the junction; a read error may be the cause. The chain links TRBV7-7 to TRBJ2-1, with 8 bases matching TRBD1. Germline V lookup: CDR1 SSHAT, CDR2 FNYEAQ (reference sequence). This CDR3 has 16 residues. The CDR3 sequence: CASSPTGQGVWNEQFF. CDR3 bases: TGTGCTAGCAGCCCAACAGGACAGGGTGTGTGGAATGAGCAGTTCTTC.

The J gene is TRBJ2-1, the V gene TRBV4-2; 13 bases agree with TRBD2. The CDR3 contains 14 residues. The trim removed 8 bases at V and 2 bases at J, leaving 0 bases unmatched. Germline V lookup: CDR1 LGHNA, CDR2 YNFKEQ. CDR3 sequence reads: CASGLAGAYNEQFF. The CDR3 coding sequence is TGTGCCAGCGGACTAGCGGGGGCCTACAATGAGCAGTTCTTC.

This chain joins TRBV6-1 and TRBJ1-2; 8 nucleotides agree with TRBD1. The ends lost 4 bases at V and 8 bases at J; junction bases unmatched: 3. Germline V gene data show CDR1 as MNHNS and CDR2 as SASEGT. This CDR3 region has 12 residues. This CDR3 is CASSGDRTGYTF. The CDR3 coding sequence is TGTGCCAGCAGTGGGGACAGGACCGGCTACACCTTC.

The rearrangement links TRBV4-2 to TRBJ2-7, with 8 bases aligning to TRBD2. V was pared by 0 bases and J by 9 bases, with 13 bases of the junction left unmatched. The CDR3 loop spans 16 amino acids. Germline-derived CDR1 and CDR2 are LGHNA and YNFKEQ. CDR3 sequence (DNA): TGTGCCAGCAGCCAAGATAATATCGCGGGGGGAACTGCGCAGTACTTC. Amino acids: CASSQDNIAGGTAQYF.

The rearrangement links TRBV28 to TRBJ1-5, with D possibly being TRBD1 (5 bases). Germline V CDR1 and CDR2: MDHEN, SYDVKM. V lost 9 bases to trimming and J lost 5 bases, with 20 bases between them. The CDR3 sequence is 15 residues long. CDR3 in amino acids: CASTEVSGPHQPQHF. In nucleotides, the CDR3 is TGTGCCAGTACAGAGGTATCAGGGCCCCATCAGCCCCAGCATTTT.

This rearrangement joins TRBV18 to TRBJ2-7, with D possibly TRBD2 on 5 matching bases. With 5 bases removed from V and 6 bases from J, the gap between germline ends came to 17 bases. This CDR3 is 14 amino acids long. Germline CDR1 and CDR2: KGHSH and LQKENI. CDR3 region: CASSTEGLGIEQYF. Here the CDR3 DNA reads TGTGCCAGCTCAACTGAAGGACTTGGCATCGAGCAGTACTTC.

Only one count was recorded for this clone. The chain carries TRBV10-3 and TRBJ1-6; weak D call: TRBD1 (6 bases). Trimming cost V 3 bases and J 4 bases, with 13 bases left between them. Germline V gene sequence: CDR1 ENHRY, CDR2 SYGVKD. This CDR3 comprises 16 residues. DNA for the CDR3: TGTGCCATCAGTGATGGGGGCGGCGGATATAATTCACCCCTCCACTTT. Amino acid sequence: CAISDGGGGYNSPLHF.

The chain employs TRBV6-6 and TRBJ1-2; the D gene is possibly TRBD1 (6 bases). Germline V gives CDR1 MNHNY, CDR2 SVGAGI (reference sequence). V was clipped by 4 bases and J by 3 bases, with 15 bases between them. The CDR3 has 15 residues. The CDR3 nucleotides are TGTGCCAGCAGTTCGCCCAAACAGGGTGACTATGGCTACACCTTC. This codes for CASSSPKQGDYGYTF.

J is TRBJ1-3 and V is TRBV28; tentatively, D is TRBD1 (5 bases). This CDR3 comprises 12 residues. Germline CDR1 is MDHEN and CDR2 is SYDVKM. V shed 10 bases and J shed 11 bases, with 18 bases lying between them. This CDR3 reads CAIRGSGNAIYF. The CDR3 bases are TGTGCCATCCGGGGGTCAGGGAACGCCATATATTTT.

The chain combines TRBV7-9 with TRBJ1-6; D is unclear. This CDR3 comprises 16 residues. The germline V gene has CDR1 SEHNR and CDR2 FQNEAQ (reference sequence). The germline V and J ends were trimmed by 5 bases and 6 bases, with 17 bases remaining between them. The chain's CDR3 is CASSLSGPGGNSPLHF. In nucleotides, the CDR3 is TGTGCCAGCAGCCTAAGTGGTCCGGGTGGTAATTCACCCCTCCACTTT.

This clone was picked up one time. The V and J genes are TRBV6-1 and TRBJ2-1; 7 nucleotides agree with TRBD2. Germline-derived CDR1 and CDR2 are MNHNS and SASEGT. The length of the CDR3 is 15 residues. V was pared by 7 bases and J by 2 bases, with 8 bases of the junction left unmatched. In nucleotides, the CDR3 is TGTGCCAGCAAGGATACAGCGGGGACCTACAATGAGCAGTTCTTC. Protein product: CASKDTAGTYNEQFF.

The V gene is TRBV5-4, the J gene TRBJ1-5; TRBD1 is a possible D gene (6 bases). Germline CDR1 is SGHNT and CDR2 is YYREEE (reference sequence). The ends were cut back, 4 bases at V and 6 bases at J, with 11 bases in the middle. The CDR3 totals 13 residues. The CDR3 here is CASSVHRAQPQHF. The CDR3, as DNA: TGTGCCAGCAGCGTTCACAGGGCTCAGCCCCAGCATTTT.

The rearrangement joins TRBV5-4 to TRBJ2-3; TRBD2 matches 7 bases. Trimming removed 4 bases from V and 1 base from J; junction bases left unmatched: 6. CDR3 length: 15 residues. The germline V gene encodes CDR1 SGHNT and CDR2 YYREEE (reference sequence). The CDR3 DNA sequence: TGTGCCAGCAGCCCTGGACTAGTCGGCACAGATACGCAGTATTTT. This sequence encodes CASSPGLVGTDTQYF. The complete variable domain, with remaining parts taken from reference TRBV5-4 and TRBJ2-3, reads ETGVTQSPTHLIKTRGQQVTLRCSSQSGHNTVSWYQQALGQGPQFIFQYYREEENGRGNFPPRFSGLQFPNYSSELNVNALELDDSALYLCASSPGLVGTDTQYFGPGTRLTVL.

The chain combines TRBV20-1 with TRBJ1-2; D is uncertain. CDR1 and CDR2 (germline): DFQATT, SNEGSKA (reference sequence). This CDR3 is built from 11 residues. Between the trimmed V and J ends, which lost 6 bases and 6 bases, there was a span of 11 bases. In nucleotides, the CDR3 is TGCAGTGCGGCAATCACCGATGGCTACACCTTC. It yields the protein CSAAITDGYTF.

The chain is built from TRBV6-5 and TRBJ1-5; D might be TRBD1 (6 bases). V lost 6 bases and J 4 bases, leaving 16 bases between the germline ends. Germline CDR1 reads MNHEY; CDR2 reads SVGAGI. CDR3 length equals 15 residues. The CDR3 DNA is TGTGCCAGCAGAGACAGGACGGACCTAAATCAGCCCCAGCATTTT. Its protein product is CASRDRTDLNQPQHF.

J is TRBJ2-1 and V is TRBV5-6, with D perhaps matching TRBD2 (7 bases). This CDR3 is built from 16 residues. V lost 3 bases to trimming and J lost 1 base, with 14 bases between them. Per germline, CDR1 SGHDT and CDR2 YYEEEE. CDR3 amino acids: CASSSQRGGSYNEQFF. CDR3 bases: TGTGCCAGCAGCTCCCAGAGGGGGGGATCCTACAATGAGCAGTTCTTC.